The sequence of this TCR beta chain was determined in a study of CD8 T cells in ankylosing spondylitis. Libraries for TCR beta were made by quantitative 5'-RACE with molecular barcodes. TCRdb recomputed calls from the 5' RACE reads with MiXCR, one row per CDR3 protein. Altogether some 200,000 distinct CDR3 sequences are present, roughly 20% being singletons, with the ten largest covering 4.3%. Study-wide findings and caveats: Ankylosing spondylitis blood seemed to carry a telltale TCR beta motif made of roughly 8 highly homologous variants. Clones tied to disease were said to be significantly enriched in matched ankylosing spondylitis synovial fluid. CD8+ disease-linked clones were present at relatively low frequencies in blood.

This clonotype was seen many times. Its antigen is still unknown. This clonotype was sampled from a male donor aged 5-29 years with ankylosing spondylitis or in good health (not recorded which). Sample: blood, either unsorted or a sorted T cell fraction (not recorded which).

The CDR3 sequence: CASSDSDEQFF. CDR3 DNA: TGTGCCAGCAGTGATTCCGACGAGCAGTTCTTC. This sequence joins TRBV25-1 and TRBJ2-1; D not certain. This CDR3 region has 11 residues. V lost 3 bases, J lost 10 bases, and 7 bases lay in between. CDR1 is MGHDK and CDR2 is SYGVNS in the germline V gene.